These T cell receptor beta chains were read from a single sample in a study of response to subunit inactivated influenza vaccine. From the RT-PCR reads, TCRdb called clonotypes with MiXCR, one entry per CDR3 protein. The sample lists around 190,000 distinct CDR3 sequences; approximately 15% were seen once. Material: CD8+ T cells sorted from PBMCs, obtained 5 days after vaccination. Receptors were obtained from a man aged 50-59 years who received an inactivated influenza vaccine. Each CDR3 is given with its conserved first and last residue. A D gene is named only where the DNA matches it firmly. Only some rows state a clone size, as once, few, many or a class for expanded clones.

d_call	clone_size	v_call	j_call	cdr3_nt	cdr3_aa
TRBD1	NA	TRBV7-6	TRBJ1-4	TGTGCCAGCAGCTTAGCTACCGGGACAGGGGCGACCTATACTAATGAAAAACTGTTTTTT	CASSLATGTGATYTNEKLFF
NA	few	TRBV7-9	TRBJ1-2	TGTGCCAGCAGCTTAGCCCAGGGGCATGGCTACACCTTC	CASSLAQGHGYTF
TRBD2	NA	TRBV2	TRBJ2-1	TGTGCCAGCAGTGGGACTAGCGGGGTGGAGGATGAGCAGTTCTTC	CASSGTSGVEDEQFF
TRBD2	few	TRBV6-2/TRBV6-3	TRBJ2-2	TGTGCCAGCAGTTACTATCCCCCGGGACTAGCGGGAGAGCACACCGGGGAGCTGTTTTTT	CASSYYPPGLAGEHTGELFF
NA	few	TRBV5-6	TRBJ2-7	TGTGCCAGCAGCTTGGGGCGGTCAGCCTACGAGCAGTACTTC	CASSLGRSAYEQYF
NA	many	TRBV29-1	TRBJ2-5	TGCAGCGTTGAAGATCCACATCGGATCCCGATGTCAGAGACCCAGTACTTC	CSVEDPHRIPMSETQYF
NA	few	TRBV18	TRBJ1-2	TGTGCCAGCTCACTCGACAGGAACTACACCTTC	CASSLDRNYTF
NA	many	TRBV4-2	TRBJ2-7	TGTGCCAGCAGCCAAGGGGACCGCTCCTACGAGCAGTACTTC	CASSQGDRSYEQYF
NA	few	TRBV7-9	TRBJ2-2	TGTGCCAGCAGCTTTAAGAACACCGGGGAGCTGTTTTTT	CASSFKNTGELFF
NA	few	TRBV20-1	TRBJ1-6	TGCAGTGCTAGGGACCACAGGGTCCGAGGATCACCCCTCCACTTT	CSARDHRVRGSPLHF
NA	NA	TRBV20-1	TRBJ1-3	TGCAGTGCTAGAGCGGACCTCTCTGGAAACACCATATATTTT	CSARADLSGNTIYF
NA	many	TRBV6-2/TRBV6-3	TRBJ2-1	TGTGCCAGCACCCAAAACAATGAGCAGTTCTTC	CASTQNNEQFF
TRBD2	NA	TRBV4-3	TRBJ2-2	TGCGCCAGCAGCCAATCTAGCGGGGGACCCACCGGGGAGCTGTTTTTT	CASSQSSGGPTGELFF
NA	NA	TRBV28	TRBJ1-2	TGTGCCAGCAGTATATCCCCCCGGGGAGGAGTGTATGGCTACACCTTC	CASSISPRGGVYGYTF
NA	few	TRBV6-6	TRBJ1-4	TGTGCCAGCAGCGACCCCATGGGTGAAAAACTGTTTTTT	CASSDPMGEKLFF
NA	NA	TRBV7-8	TRBJ2-1	TGTGCCAGCAGCATGGAGACCTCCTACAATGAGCAGTTCTTC	CASSMETSYNEQFF
NA	many	TRBV27	TRBJ2-7	TGTGCCAGCAGTCCCCAGGGGGGGTACCTACGCGAGCAGTACTTC	CASSPQGGYLREQYF
NA	few	TRBV18	TRBJ2-7	TGTGCCAGCTCAATCGGGGGGCTCTACGAGCAGTACTTC	CASSIGGLYEQYF
NA	many	TRBV4-1	TRBJ2-7	TGCGCCAGCAGCCAACACAGTGAAAACTCCTACGAGCAGTACTTC	CASSQHSENSYEQYF
NA	few	TRBV7-9	TRBJ2-3	TGTGCCAGCAGCTTTGGGGGGGCCACAGATACGCAGTATTTT	CASSFGGATDTQYF
TRBD2	NA	TRBV29-1	TRBJ2-1	TGCAGCGTACTACCGGGACTAGCGGGAGTAGGGGAGCAGCTCTTC	CSVLPGLAGVGEQLF
NA	few	TRBV6-5	TRBJ2-7	TGTGCCAGCAGTTTATCCGGTCCCAGCTCCTACGAGCAGTACTTC	CASSLSGPSSYEQYF
NA	NA	TRBV7-3	TRBJ2-2	TGTGCCAGCAGCTTAATAGGACAGACCGGGGAGCTGTTTTTT	CASSLIGQTGELFF
NA	NA	TRBV7-6	TRBJ2-7	TGTGCCAGCAGTGTGACAGAGGCCTCCTACGAGCAGTACTTC	CASSVTEASYEQYF
NA	NA	TRBV28	TRBJ1-5	TGTGCCAGCAGTAAAGACAAGCTCAATAGCAATCAGCCCCAGCATTTT	CASSKDKLNSNQPQHF
NA	few	TRBV6-2/TRBV6-3	TRBJ1-2	TGTGCCAGCAGTTACCTCGGCAGGGATGGAAATGGCTACACCTTC	CASSYLGRDGNGYTF
NA	NA	TRBV3-1	TRBJ2-5	TGTGCCAGCAGCCTCAGTTTCGGGGCGGGGGAGACCCAGTACTTC	CASSLSFGAGETQYF